These 5 T cell receptor beta chains were all obtained from the same sample, sequenced in a study of blood T cell repertoires in COVID-19. Repertoires were generated with immunoSEQ multiplex PCR, while TCRdb's copy carries only in-frame clones and drops some. This table has over 65,000 clones, 80% to 95% appearing once. Sequencing was performed on peripheral blood. The receptors here all came from a human donor in a cohort sampled during active COVID-19.

V usage is TRBV27 and J usage is TRBJ2-1; the match to TRBD2 covers 15 bases. CDR3 size: 16 residues. Trimming cost V 2 bases and J 5 bases; bases outside gene matches: 1. Germline assignment: CDR1 MNHEY and CDR2 SMNVEV (reference sequence). CDR3 region: CASSLGLAGGHNEQFF. CDR3 in DNA: TGTGCCAGCAGTTTAGGACTAGCGGGGGGGCACAATGAGCAGTTCTTC.

Points on this clone: This clone may be a read error of a much larger clone one base away. The chain carries TRBV7-9 and TRBJ1-2, with 7 positions matching TRBD1. J lost 3 bases, V lost 4 bases, and 5 bases had no gene match. Germline CDR1 SEHNR, CDR2 FQNEAQ (reference sequence). This CDR3 region has 14 residues. The CDR3 DNA is TGTGCCAGCAGCTCCCCCGGGACAGACTATGGCTACACCTTC. Amino acids: CASSSPGTDYGYTF.

The V call is TRBV5-8, the J call TRBJ2-7; D perhaps matches TRBD1 (7 bases). Deletions cut 0 bases from V and 6 bases from J, with 16 bases between. The CDR3 totals 15 residues. In germline, CDR1 is SGHTS, CDR2 YDEGEE. The CDR3: CASSLVIGQGGEQYF. The CDR3 nucleotides read TGTGCCAGCAGCTTGGTAATAGGGCAGGGGGGCGAGCAGTACTTC.

The chain links TRBV6-5 to TRBJ2-6; 11 bases match TRBD1. The CDR3 totals 15 residues. The germline gives CDR1 MNHEY, CDR2 SVGAGI. V dropped 6 bases and J dropped 13; count of bases not matched to a gene: 11. Here the CDR3 DNA reads TGTGCCAGCAGGAGGGATCCGGGACAGGGGGGAGTCCTGACTTTC. It specifies CASRRDPGQGGVLTF.

This clone was recorded only once. The CDR3, as DNA: TGTGCCAGCAGCGTCGGGGGGGCCAATCAGCCCCAGCATTTT. Its translation: CASSVGGANQPQHF. This chain uses TRBV7-9 with TRBJ1-5; maybe TRBD1 (6 bases). CDR3 length equals 14 residues. Germline V gene lookup returns CDR1 SEHNR and CDR2 FQNEAQ (reference sequence). V lost 5 bases and J 3 bases, leaving 11 bases between the germline ends. The full variable domain, with the rest looked up from reference TRBV7-9 and TRBJ1-5, is DTGVSQNPRHKITKRGQNVTFRCDPISEHNRLYWYRQTLGQGPEFLTYFQNEAQLEKSRLLSDRFSAERPKGSFSTLEIQRTEQGDSAMYLCASSVGGANQPQHFGDGTRLSIL.